This is a list of T cell receptor beta chains from one sample in a study of PD-L1 blockade in urothelial cancer. Profiling relied on immunoSEQ multiplex PCR, and the TCRdb table lists in-frame clones only, not all of them. Of around 100,000 clones in the sample, nearly 90% were seen once. Sample: PBMCs, taken around atezolizumab (anti-PD-L1) treatment. These receptors were collected from a man aged 60 to 75 with urothelial cancer. CDR3s include the opening cysteine and the closing phenylalanine or tryptophan. The order of the fields is V gene, D gene, J gene, CDR3 length, clone size, CDR3 protein, CDR3 DNA. A D gene is named only where the DNA matches it firmly. Size is omitted from some rows. Given values are once, few, many or a class for expanded clones.

TRBV5-1	TRBD1	TRBJ2-2	14	NA	CASSLTGDTGELFF	TGCGCCAGCAGCTTGACAGGGGACACCGGGGAGCTGTTTTTT
TRBV7-2	NA	TRBJ2-1	13	NA	CASSLSSNNEQFF	TGTGCCAGCAGCTTATCCTCTAACAATGAGCAGTTCTTC
TRBV18	TRBD1	TRBJ1-5	13	NA	CASSRQGGQPQHF	TGTGCCAGCTCAAGACAGGGTGGTCAGCCCCAGCATTTT
TRBV7-2	NA	TRBJ1-1	14	once	CASSPAPRATEAFF	TGTGCCAGCAGCCCAGCCCCCAGGGCCACTGAAGCTTTCTTT
TRBV18	NA	TRBJ2-5	14	NA	CASSPPTSPETQYF	TGTGCCAGCTCACCACCGACTAGTCCGGAGACCCAGTACTTC
TRBV7-2	NA	TRBJ1-3	15	NA	CASSLAPGSGNTIYF	TGTGCCAGCAGCTTAGCTCCAGGGTCTGGAAACACCATATATTTT
TRBV14	TRBD1	TRBJ1-1	14	NA	CASSRTGAVTEAFF	TGTGCCAGCAGCCGGACAGGGGCGGTCACTGAAGCTTTCTTT
TRBV19	NA	TRBJ2-1	13	NA	CASSMGLLDEQFF	TGTGCCAGTAGTATGGGACTTCTCGATGAGCAGTTCTTC
TRBV29-1	NA	TRBJ2-3	15	NA	CSVELPRLSTDTQYF	TGCAGCGTTGAACTCCCCAGACTAAGCACAGATACGCAGTATTTT
TRBV5-6	TRBD1	TRBJ1-1	15	NA	CASIRTPQGTTEAFF	TGTGCCAGCATCCGGACCCCACAGGGGACCACTGAAGCTTTCTTT
TRBV7-6	TRBD1	TRBJ2-7	14	NA	CASSLAGTGDEQYF	TGTGCCAGCAGCTTAGCTGGGACAGGGGACGAGCAGTACTTC
TRBV7-3	TRBD2	TRBJ2-1	15	NA	CASSRTSGSYNEQFF	TGTGCCAGCAGCCGGACTAGCGGATCCTACAATGAGCAGTTCTTC
TRBV7-6	TRBD1	TRBJ2-3	15	NA	CASSLSDRITDTQYF	TGTGCCAGCAGCTTATCGGACAGGATCACAGATACGCAGTATTTT
TRBV9	NA	TRBJ2-6	17	NA	CASSRTVAISGANVLTF	TGTGCCAGCAGCAGGACAGTTGCTATCTCTGGGGCCAACGTCCTGACTTTC
TRBV19	NA	TRBJ1-3	15	NA	CASRRFGRDGNTIYF	TGTGCCAGCCGGAGGTTTGGCAGAGACGGAAACACCATATATTTT
TRBV5-6	TRBD1	TRBJ1-2	16	NA	CASSLGTGATNYGYTF	TGTGCCAGCAGCTTGGGGACAGGGGCGACTAACTATGGCTACACCTTC
TRBV29-1	TRBD2	TRBJ2-7	15	NA	CSVEGLAEGATEQYF	TGCAGCGTTGAGGGACTAGCGGAAGGGGCTACCGAGCAGTACTTC
TRBV6-6	NA	TRBJ2-7	13	NA	CASNKSLFGEQYF	TGTGCCAGCAACAAAAGCCTTTTCGGGGAGCAGTACTTC
TRBV5-1	NA	TRBJ2-3	15	once	CASSLAGGQGDTQYF	TGCGCCAGCAGCTTGGCGGGGGGACAAGGCGATACGCAGTATTTT
TRBV6-5	NA	TRBJ2-3	13	once	CASSVRHTDTQYF	TGTGCCAGCAGTGTCCGACACACAGATACGCAGTATTTT
TRBV6-1	TRBD1	TRBJ2-1	15	NA	CASTPGTGGTGPKFF	TGTGCCAGCACCCCAGGGACAGGGGGAACCGGACCTAAGTTCTTC
TRBV5-1	NA	TRBJ2-3	14	NA	CASREQGESDTQYF	TGCGCCAGCCGGGAGCAGGGTGAATCAGATACGCAGTATTTT
TRBV7-9	NA	TRBJ2-1	13	NA	CASSLTGDSEQFF	TGTGCCAGCAGCTTAACAGGGGACTCTGAGCAGTTCTTC
TRBV5-4	NA	TRBJ1-1	14	NA	CASSLKGMNTEAFF	TGTGCCAGCAGCTTGAAGGGGATGAACACTGAAGCTTTCTTT
TRBV4-1	NA	TRBJ1-3	16	few	CASSQDKESSGNTIYF	TGCGCCAGCAGCCAAGATAAGGAGAGCTCTGGAAACACCATATATTTT
TRBV19	TRBD2	TRBJ2-7	16	NA	CASSIGGGRALYEQYF	TGTGCCAGTAGTATCGGCGGCGGGAGGGCCCTTTACGAGCAGTACTTC
TRBV7-9	TRBD1	TRBJ2-5	16	NA	CASRFEGTGVKETQYF	TGTGCCAGCAGGTTCGAAGGGACAGGGGTAAAAGAGACCCAGTACTTC
TRBV19	NA	TRBJ2-2	14	NA	CASSQLGNTGELFF	TGTGCCAGTAGCCAACTCGGGAACACCGGGGAGCTGTTTTTT
TRBV9	TRBD1	TRBJ1-2	15	NA	CASSGQGSPDYGYTF	TGTGCCAGCAGCGGACAGGGCAGTCCCGACTATGGCTACACCTTC
TRBV5-4	NA	TRBJ1-3	15	NA	CASSLDRQSGNTIYF	TGTGCCAGCAGCTTGGACCGACAGTCTGGAAACACCATATATTTT
TRBV7-2	NA	TRBJ2-7	16	NA	CASSLAGGNQRYEQYF	TGTGCCAGCAGCTTAGCCGGCGGGAATCAACGGTACGAGCAGTACTTC